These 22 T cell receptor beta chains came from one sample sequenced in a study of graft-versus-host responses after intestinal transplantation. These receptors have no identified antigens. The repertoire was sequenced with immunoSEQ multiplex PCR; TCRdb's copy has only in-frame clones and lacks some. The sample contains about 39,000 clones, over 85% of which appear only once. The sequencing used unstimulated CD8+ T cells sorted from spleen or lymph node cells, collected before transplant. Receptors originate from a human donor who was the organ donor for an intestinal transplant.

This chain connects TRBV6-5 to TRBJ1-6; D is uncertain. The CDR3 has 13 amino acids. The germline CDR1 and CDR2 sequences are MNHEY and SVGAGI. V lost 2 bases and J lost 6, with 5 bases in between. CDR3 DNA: TGTGCCAGCAGTTACAGGGTTAATTCACCCCTCCACTTT. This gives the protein CASSYRVNSPLHF.

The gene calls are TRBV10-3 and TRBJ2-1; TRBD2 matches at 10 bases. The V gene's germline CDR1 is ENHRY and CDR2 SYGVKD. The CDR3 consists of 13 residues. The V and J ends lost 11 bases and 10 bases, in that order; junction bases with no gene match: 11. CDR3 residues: CAARLAGVGEQFF. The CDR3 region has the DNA TGTGCCGCCCGACTAGCGGGCGTAGGGGAGCAGTTCTTC.

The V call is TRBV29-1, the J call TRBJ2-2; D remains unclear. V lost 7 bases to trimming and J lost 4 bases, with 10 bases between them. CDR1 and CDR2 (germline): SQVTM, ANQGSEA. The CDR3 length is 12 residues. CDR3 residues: CSALVSTGELFF. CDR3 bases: TGCAGCGCGCTTGTTTCCACCGGGGAGCTGTTTTTT.

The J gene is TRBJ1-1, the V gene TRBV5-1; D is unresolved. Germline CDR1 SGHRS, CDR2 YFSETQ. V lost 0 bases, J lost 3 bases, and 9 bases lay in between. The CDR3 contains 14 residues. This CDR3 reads CASSLDQPHTEAFF. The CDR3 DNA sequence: TGCGCCAGCAGCTTGGACCAACCCCACACTGAAGCTTTCTTT. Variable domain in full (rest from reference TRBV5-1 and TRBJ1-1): KAGVTQTPRYLIKTRGQQVTLSCSPISGHRSVSWYQQTPGQGLQFLFEYFSETQRNKGNFPGRFSGRQFSNSRSEMNVSTLELGDSALYLCASSLDQPHTEAFFGQGTRLTVV.

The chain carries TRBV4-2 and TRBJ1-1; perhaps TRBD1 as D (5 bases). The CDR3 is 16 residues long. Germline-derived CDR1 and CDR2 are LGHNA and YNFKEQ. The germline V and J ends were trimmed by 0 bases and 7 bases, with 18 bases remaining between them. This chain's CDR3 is CASSQDLGVPGGEAFF. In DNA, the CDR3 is TGTGCCAGCAGCCAAGATCTGGGGGTCCCGGGCGGTGAAGCTTTCTTT.

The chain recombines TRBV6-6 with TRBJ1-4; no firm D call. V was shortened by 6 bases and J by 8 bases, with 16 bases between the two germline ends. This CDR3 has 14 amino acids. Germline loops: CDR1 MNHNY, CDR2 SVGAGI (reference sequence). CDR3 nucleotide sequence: TGTGCCAGCAGGACGGACTTAGTAGGAGAAAAACTGTTTTTT. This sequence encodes CASRTDLVGEKLFF.

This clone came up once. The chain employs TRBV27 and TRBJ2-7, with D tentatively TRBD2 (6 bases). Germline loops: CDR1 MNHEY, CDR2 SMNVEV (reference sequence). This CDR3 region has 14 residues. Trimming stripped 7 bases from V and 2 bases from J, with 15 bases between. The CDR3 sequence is CASKGLATTYEQYF. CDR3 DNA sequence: TGTGCCAGCAAAGGGCTAGCGACAACCTACGAGCAGTACTTC.

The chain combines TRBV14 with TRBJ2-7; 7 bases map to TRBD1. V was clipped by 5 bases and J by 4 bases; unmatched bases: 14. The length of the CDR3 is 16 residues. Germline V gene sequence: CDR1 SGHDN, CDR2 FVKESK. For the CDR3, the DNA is TGTGCCAGCAGCGACTTTAGTACGGGACAGAGTTACGAGCAGTACTTC. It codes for CASSDFSTGQSYEQYF.

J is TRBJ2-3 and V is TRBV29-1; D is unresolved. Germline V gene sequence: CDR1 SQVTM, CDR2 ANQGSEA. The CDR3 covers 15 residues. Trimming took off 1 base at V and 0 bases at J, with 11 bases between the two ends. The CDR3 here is CSVEGGSRSTDTQYF. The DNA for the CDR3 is TGCAGCGTTGAAGGTGGGTCCCGGAGCACAGATACGCAGTATTTT.

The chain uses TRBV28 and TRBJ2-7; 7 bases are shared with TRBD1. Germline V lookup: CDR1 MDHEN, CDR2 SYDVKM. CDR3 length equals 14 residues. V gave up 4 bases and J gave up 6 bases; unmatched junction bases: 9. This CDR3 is CASSSTGYGREQYF. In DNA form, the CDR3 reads TGTGCCAGCAGTTCGACAGGGTATGGGCGCGAGCAGTACTTC. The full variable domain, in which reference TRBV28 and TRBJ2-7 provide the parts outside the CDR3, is DVKVTQSSRYLVKRTGEKVFLECVQDMDHENMFWYRQDPGLGLRLIYFSYDVKMKEKGDIPEGYSVSREKKERFSLILESASTNQTSMYLCASSSTGYGREQYFGPGTRLTVT.

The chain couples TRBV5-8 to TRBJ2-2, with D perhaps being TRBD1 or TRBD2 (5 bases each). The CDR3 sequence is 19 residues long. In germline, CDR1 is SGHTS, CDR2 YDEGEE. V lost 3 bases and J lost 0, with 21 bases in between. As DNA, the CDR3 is TGTGCCAGCAGCTCAATGGGGGTTTTTAGGTCCGCGAACACCGGGGAGCTGTTTTTT. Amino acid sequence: CASSSMGVFRSANTGELFF.

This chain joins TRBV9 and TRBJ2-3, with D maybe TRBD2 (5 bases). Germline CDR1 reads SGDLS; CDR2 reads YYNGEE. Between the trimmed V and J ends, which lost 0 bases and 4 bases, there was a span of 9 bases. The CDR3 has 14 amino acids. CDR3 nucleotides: TGTGCCAGCAGCGTAGGCACTAGACCAGATACGCAGTATTTT. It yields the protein CASSVGTRPDTQYF.

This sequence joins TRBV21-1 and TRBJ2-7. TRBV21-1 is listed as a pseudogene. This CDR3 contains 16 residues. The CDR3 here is CASRLELLHVLDEQYF. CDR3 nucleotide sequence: TGTGCCAGCAGGTTAGAACTGCTACACGTGTTAGACGAGCAGTACTTC.

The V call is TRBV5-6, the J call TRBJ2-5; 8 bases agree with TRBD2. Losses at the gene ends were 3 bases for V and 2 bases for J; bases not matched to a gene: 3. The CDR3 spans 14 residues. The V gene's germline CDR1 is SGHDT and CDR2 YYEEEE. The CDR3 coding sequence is TGTGCCAGCAGCTACCCGGGAGGGCAAGAGACCCAGTACTTC. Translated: CASSYPGGQETQYF.

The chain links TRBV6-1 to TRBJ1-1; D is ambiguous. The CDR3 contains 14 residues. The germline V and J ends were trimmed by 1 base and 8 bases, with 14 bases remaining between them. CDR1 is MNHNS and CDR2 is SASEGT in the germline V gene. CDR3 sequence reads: CASSEGLGSEEAFF. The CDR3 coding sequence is TGTGCCAGCAGTGAAGGTTTAGGGTCGGAGGAAGCTTTCTTT.

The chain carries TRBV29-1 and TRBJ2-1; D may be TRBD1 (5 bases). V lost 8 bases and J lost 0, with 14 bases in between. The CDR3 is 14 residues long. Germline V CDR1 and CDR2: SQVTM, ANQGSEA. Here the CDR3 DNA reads TGCAGCCCCCAGGACATTAGCTCCTACAATGAGCAGTTCTTC. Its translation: CSPQDISSYNEQFF.

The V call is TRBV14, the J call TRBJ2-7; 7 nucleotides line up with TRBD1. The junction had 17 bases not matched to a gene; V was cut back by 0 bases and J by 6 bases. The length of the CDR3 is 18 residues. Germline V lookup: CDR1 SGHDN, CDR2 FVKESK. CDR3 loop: CASSQDRLPRGLISEQYF. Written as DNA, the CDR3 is TGTGCCAGCAGCCAAGACCGACTCCCGAGGGGGCTAATCAGCGAGCAGTACTTC.

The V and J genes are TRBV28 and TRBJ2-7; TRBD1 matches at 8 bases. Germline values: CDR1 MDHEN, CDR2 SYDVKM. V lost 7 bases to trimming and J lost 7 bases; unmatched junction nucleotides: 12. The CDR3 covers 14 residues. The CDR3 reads CASTPTRGPGEQYF. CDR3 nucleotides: TGTGCCAGCACGCCGACCAGGGGGCCAGGTGAGCAGTACTTC.

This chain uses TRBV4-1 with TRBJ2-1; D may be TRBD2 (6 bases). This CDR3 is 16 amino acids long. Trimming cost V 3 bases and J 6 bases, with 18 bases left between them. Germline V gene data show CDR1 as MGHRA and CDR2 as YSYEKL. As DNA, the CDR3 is TGCGCCAGCAGCCACCAAACATATCGGGACTCCAATGAGCAGTTCTTC. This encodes CASSHQTYRDSNEQFF.

CDR3 DNA sequence: TGCGCCAGCAGCCTCTGGGGCAAGAACACTGAAGCTTTCTTT. It translates to CASSLWGKNTEAFF. The chain is built from TRBV4-3 and TRBJ1-1; perhaps TRBD1 as D (5 bases). The CDR3 spans 14 residues. V gave up 4 bases and J gave up 1 base, with 10 bases separating them. CDR1 and CDR2 (germline): LGHNA, YSLEER.

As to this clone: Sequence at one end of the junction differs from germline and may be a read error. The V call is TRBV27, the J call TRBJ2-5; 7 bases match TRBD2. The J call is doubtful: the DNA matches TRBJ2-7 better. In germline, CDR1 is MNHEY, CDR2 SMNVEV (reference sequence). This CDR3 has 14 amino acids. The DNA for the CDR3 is TGTGCCGGCAGTTCCAGGACTAGGCCCTACGAGCAGTACTTC. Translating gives CAGSSRTRPYEQYF.

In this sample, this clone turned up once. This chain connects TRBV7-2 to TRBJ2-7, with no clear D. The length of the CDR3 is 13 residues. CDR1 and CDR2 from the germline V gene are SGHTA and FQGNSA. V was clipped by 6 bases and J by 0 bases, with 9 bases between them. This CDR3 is CASRLLDSYEQYF. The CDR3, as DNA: TGTGCCAGCAGACTGCTGGACTCCTACGAGCAGTACTTC.